This T cell receptor (beta chain) originates from a study of blood T cell repertoires in COVID-19. Study overall: Some COVID-19 samples were acute and others convalescent; all came from the United States, Italy and Spain. T cells, B-cell-depleted T cells, or PBMCs supplied cDNA or gDNA.

This clone was counted a single time. Original processing notes: Scientists estimated how many nucleated cells there were by amplifying reference gene primers. TCRdb's table, derived via immunoSEQ multiplex PCR, lists solely in-frame clones and lacks some. V and J calls and clone size are given by that table; D and trimming were obtained from the DNA. This table holds 55,000 to 95,000 clones, roughly 80% found once. V was pared by 4 bases and J by 7 bases, with 20 bases between. The CDR3 spans 16 residues. The germline CDR1 and CDR2 sequences are MDHEN and SYDVKM. The chain combines TRBV28 with TRBJ2-1; the D gene is possibly TRBD1 (8 bases). This TCR came from a woman aged 55-70 years with acute or convalescent COVID-19. The sample taken for sequencing was peripheral blood. CDR3 sequence (DNA): TGTGCCAGCAGTTCTATCGGACAGGGAGGGAGGAATGAGCAGTTCTTC. This codes for CASSSIGQGGRNEQFF.